Shown below are 5 T cell receptor beta chains from a single sample sequenced in a study of control samples from healthy donors and cancer patients. The table came from immunoSEQ multiplex PCR; TCRdb's copy has only in-frame clones and leaves some out. Among tens of thousands of clones, roughly 86% were seen once, and the ten largest hold 2% to 2.5%. Sequencing was performed on PBMCs. The origin of the receptors is a woman between 50 and 59 years old with head and neck cancer.

The rearrangement joins TRBV28 to TRBJ1-4, with TRBD1 matching 8 bases. The CDR3 is 12 residues long. Per the germline V gene, CDR1 is MDHEN and CDR2 is SYDVKM. The V and J ends lost 3 bases and 11 bases, in that order; junction bases with no gene match: 2. CDR3 coding DNA: TGTGCCAGCAGTTTGCACAGGGGGAAACTGTTTTTT. This encodes CASSLHRGKLFF.

The chain joins TRBV27 to TRBJ1-5, with D possibly matching TRBD1 (6 bases). The V gene lost 8 bases and the J gene lost 2 bases, with 13 bases spanning the gap. Germline-derived CDR1 and CDR2 are MNHEY and SMNVEV (reference sequence). The CDR3 spans 14 residues. The CDR3, as DNA: TGTGCCAGCCAACAGGGTTGGGGCAATCAGCCCCAGCATTTT. It encodes CASQQGWGNQPQHF.

V gene TRBV6-5 combines with J gene TRBJ1-2, with D possibly matching TRBD1 (5 bases). The CDR3 spans 13 residues. Between the trimmed V and J ends, which lost 7 bases and 0 bases, there was a span of 9 bases. CDR1 is MNHEY, CDR2 SVGAGI, per germline. CDR3 nucleotide sequence: TGTGCCAGCACGGGGCGCACTAACTATGGCTACACCTTC. Protein: CASTGRTNYGYTF.

This clone was observed a few times. The sample contains more than one DNA sequence encoding this CDR3. The rearrangement uses TRBV2 and TRBJ2-7; D unclear. CDR1 and CDR2 from the germline V gene are SNHLY and FYNNEI. Deletions cut 5 bases from V and 6 bases from J, with 8 bases between. The CDR3 consists of 11 residues. CDR3 sequence: CASSFRLEQYF. In nucleotides, the CDR3 is TGTGCCAGCAGTTTCCGCCTCGAGCAGTACTTC.

This clone showed up just a few times. The CDR3 here is CASMSGTDSYEQYF. CDR3 DNA sequence: TGTGCCAGCATGAGCGGGACAGACTCCTACGAGCAGTACTTC. V is TRBV5-4 and J is TRBJ2-7, with D perhaps being TRBD1 or TRBD2 (7 bases each). From germline, CDR1 is SGHNT and CDR2 YYREEE (reference sequence). Trimming removed 6 bases from V and 0 bases from J, with 13 bases in between. The CDR3 consists of 14 residues.